Presented here are 9 T cell receptor beta chains from one specimen sequenced in a study of identifying expanded T cells in peripheral blood. The table came from immunoSEQ multiplex PCR; TCRdb's copy has only in-frame clones and leaves some out. The sample holds some 95,000 clones, nearly 90% seen once. Sequenced: blood. The receptors here all came from a person aged 18 to 69 in good health.

J is TRBJ1-1 and V is TRBV4-1; the D is unclear. The CDR3 length is 15 residues. Germline V gene sequence: CDR1 MGHRA, CDR2 YSYEKL. V dropped 0 bases and J dropped 2 bases, with 10 bases sitting between them. The CDR3 here is CASSQDGAENTEAFF. The CDR3 coding sequence is TGCGCCAGCAGCCAAGACGGAGCGGAAAACACTGAAGCTTTCTTT.

With regard to this clone: Distinct nucleotide sequences in the sample also encode this CDR3. The J gene is TRBJ1-2, the V gene TRBV7-2; D unclear. V lost 0 bases and J 5 bases, leaving 4 bases between the germline ends. The CDR3 is made up of 12 amino acids. The germline CDR1 and CDR2 sequences are SGHTA and FQGNSA. The CDR3 region has the DNA TGTGCCAGCAGCTTAGCAGGGTATGGCTACACCTTC. This gives the protein CASSLAGYGYTF.

This sequence joins TRBV4-1 and TRBJ1-6; D uncertain. The CDR3 spans 14 residues. Deletions cut 2 bases from V and 6 bases from J, with 8 bases between. Germline V gene sequence: CDR1 MGHRA, CDR2 YSYEKL. The CDR3 region is CASSQSGANSPLHF. In DNA, the CDR3 is TGCGCCAGCAGCCAATCAGGAGCTAATTCACCCCTCCACTTT.

The chain joins TRBV11-2 to TRBJ2-7; D is ambiguous. V dropped 4 bases and J dropped 6 bases, with 10 bases sitting between them. Per germline, CDR1 SGHAT and CDR2 FQNNGV. The CDR3 runs to 12 residues. The CDR3 loop reads CASSSHTLEQYF. The CDR3 DNA is TGTGCCAGCAGCTCCCACACCCTCGAGCAGTACTTC.

The chain is built from TRBV5-6 and TRBJ2-7; 12 bases are a match to TRBD1. CDR3 length equals 15 residues. V shed 4 bases, J shed 4 bases, and the junction held 6 bases outside the gene matches. CDR1 is SGHDT and CDR2 is YYEEEE in the germline V gene. Written as DNA, the CDR3 is TGTGCCAGCAGCCCGGGGACAGGGGGCATATACGAGCAGTACTTC. It is translated as CASSPGTGGIYEQYF.

V gene TRBV5-1 combines with J gene TRBJ2-3; 7 bases line up with TRBD1. The V segment lost 0 bases and the J segment 3 bases; nucleotides outside the gene matches: 4. The CDR3 loop spans 15 amino acids. CDR1 and CDR2 (germline): SGHRS, YFSETQ. The chain's CDR3 is CASSLGDRETDTQYF. CDR3 in DNA: TGCGCCAGCAGCTTGGGTGACAGGGAGACAGATACGCAGTATTTT.

V gene TRBV9 combines with J gene TRBJ2-1; the D gene is possibly TRBD2 (6 bases). Germline V gene data show CDR1 as SGDLS and CDR2 as YYNGEE. The length of the CDR3 is 15 residues. V shed 3 bases and J shed 4 bases, with 14 bases lying between them. The CDR3, as DNA: TGTGCCAGCAGCGAAACCGGGACTGGGTACAATGAGCAGTTCTTC. This gives the protein CASSETGTGYNEQFF.

The chain has TRBV4-1 and TRBJ2-1; TRBD2 agrees at 10 bases. In germline, CDR1 is MGHRA, CDR2 YSYEKL. Trimming took 0 bases from V and 6 from J; bases not matched to a gene: 8. The CDR3 runs 17 residues. CDR3 sequence reads: CASSQDQELAGTNEQFF. In nucleotides, the CDR3 is TGCGCCAGCAGCCAAGATCAAGAACTAGCGGGAACCAATGAGCAGTTCTTC.

This sequence joins TRBV4-3 and TRBJ2-3; D is perhaps TRBD2 (5 bases). The CDR3 sequence is 15 residues long. The V gene's germline CDR1 is LGHNA and CDR2 YSLEER. Trimming removed 0 bases at V and 7 bases at J, with 14 bases between. CDR3 nucleotides: TGCGCCAGCAGCCAAGAAACGGGGAGAACAAATACGCAGTATTTT. As protein: CASSQETGRTNTQYF.